This T cell receptor (beta chain) was identified during a study of blood T cell repertoires in COVID-19. Turning to the study itself: Sites in the United States, Italy and Spain provided acute and convalescent COVID-19 samples. T cells, B-cell-depleted T cells, or PBMCs provided the cDNA or gDNA that served as material.

Data came from immunoSEQ multiplex PCR; TCRdb stores just in-frame clones and leaves some out. The sample consists of a few hundred thousand clones, around 88% of them appearing once. The source of this sequence is an elderly man with acute or convalescent COVID-19. Sequencing was performed on peripheral blood.

The CDR3 bases are TGTGCCAGCAGTCCGGGACTAGCGGGGGGCCAAGAGACCCAGTACTTC. Amino acids: CASSPGLAGGQETQYF. The genes are TRBV27 and TRBJ2-5; 15 nucleotides line up with TRBD2. V dropped 5 bases and J dropped 1; count of bases not matched to a gene: 2. CDR3 length equals 16 residues. Germline V gives CDR1 MNHEY, CDR2 SMNVEV (reference sequence).